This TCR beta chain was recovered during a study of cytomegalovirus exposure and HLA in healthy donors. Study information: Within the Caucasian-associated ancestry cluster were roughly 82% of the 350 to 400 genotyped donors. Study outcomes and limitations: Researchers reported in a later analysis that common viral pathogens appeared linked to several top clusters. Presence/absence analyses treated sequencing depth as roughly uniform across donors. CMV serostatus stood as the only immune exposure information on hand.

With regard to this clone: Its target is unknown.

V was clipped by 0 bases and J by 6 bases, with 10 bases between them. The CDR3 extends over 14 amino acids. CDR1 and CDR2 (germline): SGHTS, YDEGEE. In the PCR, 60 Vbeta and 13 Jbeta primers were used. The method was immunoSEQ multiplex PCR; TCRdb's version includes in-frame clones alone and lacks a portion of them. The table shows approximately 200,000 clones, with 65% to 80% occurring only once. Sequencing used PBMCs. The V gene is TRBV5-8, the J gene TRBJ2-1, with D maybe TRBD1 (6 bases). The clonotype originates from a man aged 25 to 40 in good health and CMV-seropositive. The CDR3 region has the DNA TGTGCCAGCAGCTTGGGACAGGTATTCAATGAGCAGTTCTTC. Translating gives CASSLGQVFNEQFF.